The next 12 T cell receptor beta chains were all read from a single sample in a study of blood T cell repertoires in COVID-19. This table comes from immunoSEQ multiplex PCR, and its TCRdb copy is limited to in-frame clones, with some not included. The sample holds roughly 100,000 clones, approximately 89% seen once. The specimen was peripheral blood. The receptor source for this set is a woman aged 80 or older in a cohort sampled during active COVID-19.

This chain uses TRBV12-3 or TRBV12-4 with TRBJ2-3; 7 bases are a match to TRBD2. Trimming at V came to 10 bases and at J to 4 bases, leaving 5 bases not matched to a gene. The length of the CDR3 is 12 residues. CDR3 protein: CATAGEPDTQYF. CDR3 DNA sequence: TGTGCCACTGCGGGAGAGCCAGATACGCAGTATTTT.

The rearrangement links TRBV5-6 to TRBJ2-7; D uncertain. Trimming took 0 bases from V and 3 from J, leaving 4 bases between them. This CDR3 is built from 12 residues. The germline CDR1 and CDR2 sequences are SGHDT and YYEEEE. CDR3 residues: CASSLDIYEQYF. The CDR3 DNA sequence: TGTGCCAGCAGCTTGGATATCTACGAGCAGTACTTC.

This CDR3 is CASSQVAGGPVEFF. The CDR3 nucleotides read TGTGCCAGCAGCCAGGTAGCGGGAGGGCCGGTTGAGTTCTTC. The chain links TRBV3-1 (or the pseudogene TRBV3-2) to TRBJ2-1; TRBD2 matches at 11 bases. Germline-derived CDR1 and CDR2 are LGHDT and YNNKEL (reference sequence). Trimming took 3 bases from V and 14 from J; bases not matched to a gene: 9. The CDR3 sequence is 14 residues long.

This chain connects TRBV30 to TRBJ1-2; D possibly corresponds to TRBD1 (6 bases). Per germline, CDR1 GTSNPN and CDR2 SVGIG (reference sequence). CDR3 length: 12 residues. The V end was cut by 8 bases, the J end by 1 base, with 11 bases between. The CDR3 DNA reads TGTGCCGGGCGGGGGCTTAACTATGGCTACACCTTC. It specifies CAGRGLNYGYTF.

The CDR3 spells CSASPGGLAASTDTQYF. CDR3 sequence (DNA): TGCAGTGCTAGTCCCGGGGGGCTAGCGGCTAGCACAGATACGCAGTATTTT. This rearrangement joins TRBV20-1 to TRBJ2-3; perhaps TRBD2 as D (7 bases). The CDR3 consists of 17 residues. Germline CDR1 and CDR2: DFQATT and SNEGSKA (reference sequence). V lost 3 bases and J 0 bases, leaving 19 bases between the germline ends.

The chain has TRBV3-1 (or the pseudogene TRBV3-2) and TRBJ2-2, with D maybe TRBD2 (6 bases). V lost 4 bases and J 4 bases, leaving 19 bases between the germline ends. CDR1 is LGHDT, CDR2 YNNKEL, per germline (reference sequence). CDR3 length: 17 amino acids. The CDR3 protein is CASSPLAGTAVTGELFF. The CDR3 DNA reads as TGTGCCAGCAGCCCCCTTGCGGGGACTGCTGTCACCGGGGAGCTGTTTTTT.

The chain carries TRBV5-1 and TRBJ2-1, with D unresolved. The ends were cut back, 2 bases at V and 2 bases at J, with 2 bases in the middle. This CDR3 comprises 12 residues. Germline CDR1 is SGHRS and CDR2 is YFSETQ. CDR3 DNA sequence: TGCGCCAGCAGCTTTACCTACAATGAGCAGTTCTTC. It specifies CASSFTYNEQFF.

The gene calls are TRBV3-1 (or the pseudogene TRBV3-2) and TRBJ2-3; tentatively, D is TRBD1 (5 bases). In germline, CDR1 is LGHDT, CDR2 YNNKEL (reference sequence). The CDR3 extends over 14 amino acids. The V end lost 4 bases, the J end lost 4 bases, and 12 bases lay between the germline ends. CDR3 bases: TGTGCCAGCAGCCGGATAGTGGGGCCAGATACGCAGTATTTT. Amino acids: CASSRIVGPDTQYF.

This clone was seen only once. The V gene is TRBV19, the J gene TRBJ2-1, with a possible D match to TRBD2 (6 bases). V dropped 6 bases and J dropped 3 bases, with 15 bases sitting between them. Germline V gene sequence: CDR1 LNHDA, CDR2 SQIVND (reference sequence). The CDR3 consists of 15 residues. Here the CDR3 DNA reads TGTGCCAGTAGAGGAGGGATAAACGACTACAATGAGCAGTTCTTC. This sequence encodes CASRGGINDYNEQFF.

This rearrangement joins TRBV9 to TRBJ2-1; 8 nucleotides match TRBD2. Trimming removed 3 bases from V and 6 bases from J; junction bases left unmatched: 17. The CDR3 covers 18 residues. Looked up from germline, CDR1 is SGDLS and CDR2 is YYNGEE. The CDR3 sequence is CASSENKIAGLTGNEQFF. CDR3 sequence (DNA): TGTGCCAGCAGCGAAAACAAGATAGCGGGATTAACGGGCAATGAGCAGTTCTTC.

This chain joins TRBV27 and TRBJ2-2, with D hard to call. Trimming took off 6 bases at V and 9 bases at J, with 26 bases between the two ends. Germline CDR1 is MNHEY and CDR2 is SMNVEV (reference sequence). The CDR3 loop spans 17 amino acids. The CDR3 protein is CASSTIRQSGVPRELFF. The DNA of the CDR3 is TGTGCCAGCAGCACAATACGGCAGTCAGGCGTCCCCCGGGAGCTGTTTTTT.

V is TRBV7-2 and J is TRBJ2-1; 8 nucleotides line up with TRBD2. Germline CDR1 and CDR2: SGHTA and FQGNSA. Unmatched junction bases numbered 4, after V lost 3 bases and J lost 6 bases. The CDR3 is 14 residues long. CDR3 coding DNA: TGTGCCAGCAGCTTCGGGGGGGGTGCCAATGAGCAGTTCTTC. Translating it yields CASSFGGGANEQFF.